The 30 T cell receptor beta chains given below trace back to one sample, sequenced in a study of cytomegalovirus exposure and HLA in healthy donors. A multiplex PCR was run with 60 Vbeta primers and 13 Jbeta primers. Repertoires were generated with immunoSEQ multiplex PCR, while TCRdb's copy carries only in-frame clones and drops some. The sample lists 200,000 to 250,000 clones; about 83% were seen once. Material for sequencing was PBMCs. These receptors were collected from a girl aged 10-17 years in good health and CMV-seronegative.

This chain uses TRBV15 with TRBJ1-4; D is possibly TRBD1 (6 bases). The CDR3 contains 14 residues. The germline V and J ends were trimmed by 7 bases and 2 bases, with 11 bases remaining between them. Germline CDR1 reads LNHNV; CDR2 reads YYDKDF (reference sequence). As DNA, the CDR3 is TGTGCCACCAACCGGGACATCACTAATGAAAAACTGTTTTTT. This translates into CATNRDITNEKLFF.

J is TRBJ1-2 and V is TRBV11-2, with 7 bases matching TRBD1. Losses at the gene ends were 3 bases for V and 0 bases for J; bases not matched to a gene: 7. The CDR3 runs 16 residues. CDR1 is SGHAT, CDR2 FQNNGV, per germline. The CDR3 here is CASSLSRGTTNYGYTF. The CDR3 region has the DNA TGTGCCAGCAGCTTGTCCAGGGGGACCACTAACTATGGCTACACCTTC.

The chain carries TRBV9 and TRBJ2-5, with TRBD2 matching 14 bases. Germline V lookup: CDR1 SGDLS, CDR2 YYNGEE. Trimming removed 0 bases from V and 2 bases from J; junction bases left unmatched: 0. This CDR3 spans 16 amino acids. The CDR3 sequence: CASSVGLAGGQETQYF. CDR3 in DNA: TGTGCCAGCAGCGTAGGACTAGCGGGGGGGCAAGAGACCCAGTACTTC. Filled out from reference TRBV9 and TRBJ2-5, the complete variable domain reads DSGVTQTPKHLITATGQRVTLRCSPRSGDLSVYWYQQSLDQGLQFLIQYYNGEERAKGNILERFSAQQFPDLHSELNLSSLELGDSALYFCASSVGLAGGQETQYFGPGTRLLVL.

The DNA of the CDR3 is TGTGCCTGGAGTTCACCGGGGTTGGAATCACCCCTCCACTTT. Translation gives CAWSSPGLESPLHF. The chain couples TRBV30 to TRBJ1-6; the D is unclear. The CDR3 is 14 amino acids. The V end was cut by 2 bases, the J end by 10 bases, with 15 bases between. Germline V lookup: CDR1 GTSNPN, CDR2 SVGIG (reference sequence). Full variable domain (missing parts from reference TRBV30 and TRBJ1-6): SQTIHQWPATLVQPVGSPLSLECTVEGTSNPNLYWYRQAAGRGLQLLFYSVGIGQISSEVPQNLSASRPQDRQFILSSKKLLLSDSGFYLCAWSSPGLESPLHFGNGTRLTVT.

The chain combines TRBV28 with TRBJ2-2, with D possibly TRBD2 on 6 matching bases. Germline CDR1 reads MDHEN; CDR2 reads SYDVKM. The ends were cut back, 4 bases at V and 6 bases at J, with 9 bases in the middle. This CDR3 is built from 13 residues. CDR3 bases: TGTGCCAGCAGTTCCGGGGGTTCCGGGGAGCTGTTTTTT. This codes for CASSSGGSGELFF.

The V gene is TRBV5-6, the J gene TRBJ2-7, with TRBD2 matching 8 bases. Germline CDR1 is SGHDT and CDR2 is YYEEEE. The CDR3 extends over 14 amino acids. The V segment lost 2 bases and the J segment 4 bases; nucleotides outside the gene matches: 5. CDR3 loop: CASSFEPGGYEQYF. DNA for the CDR3: TGTGCCAGCAGCTTCGAACCGGGAGGGTACGAGCAGTACTTC.

This chain links TRBV28 with TRBJ2-7, with 8 bases fitting TRBD2. Germline CDR1 and CDR2: MDHEN and SYDVKM. Trimming cost V 5 bases and J 3 bases; bases outside gene matches: 9. The CDR3 length is 15 residues. Here the CDR3 reads CASSDLAGMIYEQYF. The CDR3 DNA reads as TGTGCCAGCAGTGATTTAGCGGGAATGATCTACGAGCAGTACTTC.

A single count supports this clone. CDR3 sequence: CASTLGQRNYGYTF. The CDR3 DNA reads as TGTGCCAGCACCCTTGGACAGAGGAACTATGGCTACACCTTC. V is TRBV6-1 and J is TRBJ1-2; perhaps TRBD1 as D (6 bases). Trimming took 7 bases from V and 2 from J, leaving 14 bases between them. The CDR3 is made up of 14 amino acids. CDR1 is MNHNS and CDR2 is SASEGT in the germline V gene.

This sequence joins TRBV6-5 and TRBJ2-7; TRBD2 might be the D (5 bases). The CDR3 has 16 amino acids. V dropped 0 bases and J dropped 2 bases, with 14 bases sitting between them. Germline V gene lookup returns CDR1 MNHEY and CDR2 SVGAGI. The CDR3 reads CASSYSGVVVTYEQYF. The DNA of the CDR3 is TGTGCCAGCAGTTACTCGGGAGTAGTGGTTACCTACGAGCAGTACTTC.

The J gene is TRBJ1-2, the V gene TRBV7-3, with a weak D call TRBD1 (6 bases). The CDR3 contains 16 residues. Trimming left V 0 bases short and J 2 bases short, with 13 bases between. The V gene's germline CDR1 is SGHTA and CDR2 FQGTGA. CDR3 in amino acids: CASSLTWDNENYGYTF. CDR3 DNA sequence: TGTGCCAGCAGCTTAACATGGGACAACGAAAACTATGGCTACACCTTC. The variable domain in full, completed from reference TRBV7-3 and TRBJ1-2, reads GAGVSQTPSNKVTEKGKYVELRCDPISGHTALYWYRQSLGQGPEFLIYFQGTGAADDSGLPNDRFFAVRPEGSVSTLKIQRTERGDSAVYLCASSLTWDNENYGYTFGSGTRLTVV.

This chain connects TRBV5-1 to TRBJ2-4; a weak D match, TRBD2 (6 bases). The CDR3 runs 14 residues. CDR1 is SGHRS, CDR2 YFSETQ, per germline. The ends were cut back, 1 base at V and 8 bases at J, with 13 bases in the middle. The CDR3 DNA is TGCGCCAGCAGCTTGTATGGCGGGGCGGACATTCAGTACTTC. Amino acid sequence: CASSLYGGADIQYF.

This chain links TRBV19 with TRBJ1-5, with 7 positions matching TRBD1. Germline V gene lookup returns CDR1 LNHDA and CDR2 SQIVND (reference sequence). This CDR3 region has 16 residues. J gave up 5 bases and V 1 base, and 8 bases lay outside the gene matches. CDR3 DNA: TGTGCCAGTAGTATAGCCCGACAGGGACGGTATCAGCCCCAGCATTTT. Protein sequence: CASSIARQGRYQPQHF.

V and J are TRBV28 and TRBJ1-5, with D perhaps TRBD1 (6 bases). CDR1 and CDR2 (germline): MDHEN, SYDVKM. CDR3 size: 17 residues. The V end lost 3 bases, the J end lost 2 bases, and 17 bases lay between the germline ends. The CDR3: CASSFGTWSDRNQPQHF. Here the CDR3 DNA reads TGTGCCAGCAGTTTCGGGACATGGTCGGATCGCAATCAGCCCCAGCATTTT.

The chain combines TRBV14 with TRBJ2-1; weak D call: TRBD2 (5 bases). V lost 1 base to trimming and J lost 13 bases, with 11 bases between them. This CDR3 is built from 12 residues. CDR1 and CDR2 from the germline V gene are SGHDN and FVKESK. CDR3: CASSQVQDSQFF. In DNA form, the CDR3 reads TGTGCCAGCAGCCAAGTTCAGGACTCTCAGTTCTTC.

The chain employs TRBV28 and TRBJ2-3; D uncertain. Germline loops: CDR1 MDHEN, CDR2 SYDVKM. This CDR3 spans 14 amino acids. Trimming stripped 4 bases from V and 4 bases from J, with 12 bases between. This CDR3 reads CASSSAPLPDTQYF. For the CDR3, the DNA is TGTGCCAGCAGTTCAGCGCCTCTGCCAGATACGCAGTATTTT.

The chain carries TRBV7-6 and TRBJ2-5, with 11 bases matching TRBD2. The length of the CDR3 is 17 residues. Germline loops: CDR1 SGHVS, CDR2 FNYEAQ. The V and J ends lost 5 bases and 0 bases, in that order; junction bases with no gene match: 8. The CDR3: CASSPAGTSGNQETQYF. The CDR3 coding sequence is TGTGCCAGCAGCCCGGCGGGGACTAGCGGTAACCAAGAGACCCAGTACTTC.

The chain is built from TRBV5-1 and TRBJ2-7, with TRBD2 matching 7 bases. The CDR3 loop spans 16 amino acids. Germline CDR1 and CDR2: SGHRS and YFSETQ. J lost 3 bases, V lost 4 bases, and 13 bases had no gene match. The CDR3 nucleotides read TGCGCCAGCAGCCCGAGCCTCGTAGGGAGGGACTACGAGCAGTACTTC. Translated, it gives CASSPSLVGRDYEQYF.

This clone was detected only once. The rearrangement joins TRBV28 to TRBJ1-2; 7 bases are a match to TRBD1. V shed 7 bases and J 1 base; nucleotides not matched to a gene: 9. Germline lookup yields CDR1 MDHEN and CDR2 SYDVKM. This CDR3 has 15 amino acids. CDR3 sequence (DNA): TGTGCCAGCATCGAGGGACAGTTCCTTAACTATGGCTACACCTTC. Translation gives CASIEGQFLNYGYTF.

This clone has a handful of counts. This chain joins TRBV6-4 and TRBJ2-2, with 13 bases aligning to TRBD2. Germline CDR1 and CDR2: MRHNA and SNTAGT. J was trimmed by 5 bases and V by 5 bases; bases with no gene match: 2. The CDR3 runs to 15 residues. The CDR3 nucleotides are TGTGCCAGCAGTCCGACTAGCGGGGGGACCGGGGAGCTGTTTTTT. Translating gives CASSPTSGGTGELFF.

This rearrangement joins TRBV28 to TRBJ2-1; perhaps TRBD2 as D (6 bases). Trimming pared 10 bases from V and 0 bases from J, leaving 10 bases between. The germline CDR1 and CDR2 sequences are MDHEN and SYDVKM. The CDR3 extends over 13 amino acids. The DNA for the CDR3 is TGTGCCACCGGGGGAAGCTCCTACAATGAGCAGTTCTTC. Translating it yields CATGGSSYNEQFF. Complete variable domain (other parts from reference TRBV28 and TRBJ2-1): DVKVTQSSRYLVKRTGEKVFLECVQDMDHENMFWYRQDPGLGLRLIYFSYDVKMKEKGDIPEGYSVSREKKERFSLILESASTNQTSMYLCATGGSSYNEQFFGPGTRLTVL.

The chain couples TRBV5-1 to TRBJ2-2; maybe TRBD1 (6 bases). V dropped 3 bases and J dropped 0 bases, with 15 bases sitting between them. The CDR3 sequence is 17 residues long. Germline-derived CDR1 and CDR2 are SGHRS and YFSETQ. CDR3 region: CASSSVQGPSNTGELFF. In DNA, the CDR3 is TGCGCCAGCAGCTCGGTACAGGGCCCCTCGAACACCGGGGAGCTGTTTTTT. Variable domain in full (rest from reference TRBV5-1 and TRBJ2-2): KAGVTQTPRYLIKTRGQQVTLSCSPISGHRSVSWYQQTPGQGLQFLFEYFSETQRNKGNFPGRFSGRQFSNSRSEMNVSTLELGDSALYLCASSSVQGPSNTGELFFGEGSRLTVL.

This chain links TRBV19 with TRBJ2-3; 9 nucleotides line up with TRBD1. The CDR3 has 14 amino acids. Germline V CDR1 and CDR2: LNHDA, SQIVND (reference sequence). With 9 bases clipped from V and 0 bases from J, the junction kept 4 bases outside the gene matches. CDR3 in amino acids: CASGTGTSTDTQYF. The CDR3 DNA follows: TGTGCCAGCGGGACAGGGACGAGCACAGATACGCAGTATTTT.

The V call is TRBV7-9, the J call TRBJ2-5, with D possibly TRBD1 on 6 matching bases. The germline V and J ends were trimmed by 5 bases and 4 bases, with 14 bases remaining between them. CDR1 and CDR2 (germline): SEHNR, FQNEAQ (reference sequence). This CDR3 comprises 14 residues. The CDR3 nucleotides are TGTGCCAGCAGCCTGACCAGGGGTGGAGAGACCCAGTACTTC. Translation: CASSLTRGGETQYF.

This clone was seen a single time. The gene calls are TRBV7-9 and TRBJ2-1, with D possibly being TRBD1 (6 bases). The germline CDR1 and CDR2 sequences are SEHNR and FQNEAQ (reference sequence). The V end was cut by 6 bases, the J end by 1 base, with 10 bases between. CDR3 length: 14 residues. This CDR3 reads CASRPGQSYNEQFF. CDR3 bases: TGTGCCAGCAGGCCCGGACAGTCCTACAATGAGCAGTTCTTC. Using reference TRBV7-9 and TRBJ2-1 for the parts outside the CDR3, the full variable domain is DTGVSQNPRHKITKRGQNVTFRCDPISEHNRLYWYRQTLGQGPEFLTYFQNEAQLEKSRLLSDRFSAERPKGSFSTLEIQRTEQGDSAMYLCASRPGQSYNEQFFGPGTRLTVL.

The V call is TRBV29-1, the J call TRBJ1-2, with 8 bases matching TRBD1. Trimming took 6 bases from V and 4 from J; bases not matched to a gene: 4. Germline V lookup: CDR1 SQVTM, CDR2 ANQGSEA. There are 12 residues in the CDR3. CDR3 residues: CSVRDRSYGYTF. The CDR3 coding sequence is TGCAGCGTGAGGGACAGGTCCTATGGCTACACCTTC.

The J gene is TRBJ2-3, the V gene TRBV9, with 8 bases that match TRBD1. Germline CDR1 and CDR2: SGDLS and YYNGEE. This CDR3 contains 16 residues. Trimming at V came to 0 bases and at J to 2 bases, leaving 5 bases not matched to a gene. CDR3 amino acids: CASSVGRTGNTDTQYF. In DNA, the CDR3 is TGTGCCAGCAGCGTAGGACGGACAGGGAACACAGATACGCAGTATTTT.

The chain has TRBV7-2 and TRBJ1-5; 7 bases map to TRBD1. With V trimmed by 4 bases and J by 4 bases, 4 bases remained unmatched. Germline CDR1 reads SGHTA; CDR2 reads FQGNSA. CDR3 length equals 14 residues. This CDR3 is CASSSDRVNQPQHF. For the CDR3, the DNA is TGTGCCAGCAGCTCCGACAGGGTTAATCAGCCCCAGCATTTT.

This clone was detected once. V gene TRBV19 combines with J gene TRBJ1-1, with D unclear. Looked up from germline, CDR1 is LNHDA and CDR2 is SQIVND (reference sequence). V shed 8 bases and J shed 3 bases, with 13 bases lying between them. This CDR3 has 13 amino acids. The CDR3 DNA follows: TGTGCCAGTTCGGGTCCTACTTACACTGAAGCTTTCTTT. Its protein is CASSGPTYTEAFF.

The gene calls are TRBV7-9 and TRBJ2-7, with 12 bases that match TRBD2. Germline V gene sequence: CDR1 SEHNR, CDR2 FQNEAQ (reference sequence). The CDR3 is 15 amino acids. V gave up 5 bases and J gave up 3 bases; unmatched junction bases: 5. The DNA for the CDR3 is TGTGCCAGCAGCAAGCTAGCGGGGGGGCACTACGAGCAGTACTTC. This sequence encodes CASSKLAGGHYEQYF.

The V gene is TRBV19, the J gene TRBJ1-1, with 9 bases fitting TRBD1. Germline V lookup: CDR1 LNHDA, CDR2 SQIVND (reference sequence). The CDR3 covers 15 residues. J gave up 4 bases and V 4 bases, and 7 bases lay outside the gene matches. CDR3 region: CASSTIGTGLTEAFF. The CDR3 DNA reads as TGTGCCAGTAGTACTATAGGGACAGGGCTCACTGAAGCTTTCTTT.